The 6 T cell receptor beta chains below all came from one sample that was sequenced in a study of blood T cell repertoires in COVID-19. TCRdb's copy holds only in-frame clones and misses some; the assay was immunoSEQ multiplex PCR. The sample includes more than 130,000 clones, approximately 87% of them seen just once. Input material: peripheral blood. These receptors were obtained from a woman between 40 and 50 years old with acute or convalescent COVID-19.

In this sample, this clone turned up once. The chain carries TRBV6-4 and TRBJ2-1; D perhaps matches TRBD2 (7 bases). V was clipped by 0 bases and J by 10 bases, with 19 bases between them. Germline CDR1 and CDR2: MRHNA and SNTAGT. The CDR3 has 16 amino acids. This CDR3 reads CASSDSWGGPFQEQFF. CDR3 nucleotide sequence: TGTGCCAGCAGTGACTCATGGGGGGGGCCCTTCCAAGAGCAGTTCTTC.

Here the CDR3 DNA reads TGTGCCAGCAGCCCGTGGGAGGACTTTAACGCTTTCTTT. It translates to CASSPWEDFNAFF. The chain has TRBV7-9 and TRBJ1-1; D remains unclear. Germline V gene lookup returns CDR1 SEHNR and CDR2 FQNEAQ (reference sequence). Trimming left V 5 bases short and J 11 bases short, with 18 bases between. CDR3 length: 13 residues.

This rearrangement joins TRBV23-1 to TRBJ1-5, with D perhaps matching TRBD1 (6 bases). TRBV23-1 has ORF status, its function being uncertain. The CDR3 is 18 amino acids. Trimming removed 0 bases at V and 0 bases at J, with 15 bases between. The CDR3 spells CASSQSSGGGYSNQPQHF. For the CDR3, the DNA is TGCGCCAGCAGTCAATCGTCGGGGGGCGGGTATAGCAATCAGCCCCAGCATTTT.

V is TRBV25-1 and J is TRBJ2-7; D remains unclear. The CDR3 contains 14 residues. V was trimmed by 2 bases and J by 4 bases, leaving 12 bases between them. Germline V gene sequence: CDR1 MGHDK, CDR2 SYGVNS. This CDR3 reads CASSEGLPRYEQYF. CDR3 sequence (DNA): TGTGCCAGCAGTGAAGGTCTCCCTCGGTACGAGCAGTACTTC.

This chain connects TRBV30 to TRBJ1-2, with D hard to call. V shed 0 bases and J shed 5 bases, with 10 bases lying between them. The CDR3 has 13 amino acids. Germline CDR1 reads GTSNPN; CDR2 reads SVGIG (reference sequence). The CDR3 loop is CAWSVAPLYGYTF. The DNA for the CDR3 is TGTGCCTGGAGTGTAGCCCCCCTTTATGGCTACACCTTC.

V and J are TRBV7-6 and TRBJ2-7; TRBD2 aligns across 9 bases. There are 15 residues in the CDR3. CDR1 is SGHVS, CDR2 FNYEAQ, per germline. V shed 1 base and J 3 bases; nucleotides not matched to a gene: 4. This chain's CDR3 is CASSLGASGIYEQYF. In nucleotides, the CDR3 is TGTGCCAGCAGCTTAGGGGCTAGCGGGATCTACGAGCAGTACTTC.